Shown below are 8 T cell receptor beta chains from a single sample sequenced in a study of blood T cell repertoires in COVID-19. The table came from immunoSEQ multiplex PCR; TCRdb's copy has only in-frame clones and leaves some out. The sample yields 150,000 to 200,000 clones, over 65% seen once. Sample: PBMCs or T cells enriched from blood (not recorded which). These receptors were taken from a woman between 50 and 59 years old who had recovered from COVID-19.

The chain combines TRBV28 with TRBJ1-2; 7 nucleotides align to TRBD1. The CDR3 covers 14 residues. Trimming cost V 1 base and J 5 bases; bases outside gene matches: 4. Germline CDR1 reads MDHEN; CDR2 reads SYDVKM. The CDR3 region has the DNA TGTGCCAGCAGTTTATTGGCAGGGGGTTATGGCTACACCTTC. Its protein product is CASSLLAGGYGYTF.

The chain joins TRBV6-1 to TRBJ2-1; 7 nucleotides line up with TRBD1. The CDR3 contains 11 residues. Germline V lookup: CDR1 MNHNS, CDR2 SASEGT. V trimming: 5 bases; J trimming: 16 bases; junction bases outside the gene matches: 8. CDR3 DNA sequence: TGTGCCAGCAGTTCTAGGGACAGCCGCTTCTTC. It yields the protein CASSSRDSRFF.

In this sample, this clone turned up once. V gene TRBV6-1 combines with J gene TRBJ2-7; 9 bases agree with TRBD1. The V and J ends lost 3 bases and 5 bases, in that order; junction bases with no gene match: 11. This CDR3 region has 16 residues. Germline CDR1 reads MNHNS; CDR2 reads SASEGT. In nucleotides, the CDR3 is TGTGCCAGCAGTGACCTGTCCAGGACAGGGGTCCACGAGCAGTACGTC. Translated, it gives CASSDLSRTGVHEQYV.

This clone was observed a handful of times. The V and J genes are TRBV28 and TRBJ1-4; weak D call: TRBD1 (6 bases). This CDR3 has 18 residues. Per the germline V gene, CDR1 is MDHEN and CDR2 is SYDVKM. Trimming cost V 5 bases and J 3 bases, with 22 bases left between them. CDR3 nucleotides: TGTGCCAGCAGTACTTCCTTACCACGGACAGCGCCTAATGAAAAACTGTTTTTT. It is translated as CASSTSLPRTAPNEKLFF.

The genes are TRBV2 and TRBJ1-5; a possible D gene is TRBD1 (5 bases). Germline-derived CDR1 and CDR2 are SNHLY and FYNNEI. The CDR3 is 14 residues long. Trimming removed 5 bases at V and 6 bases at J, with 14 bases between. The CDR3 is CASSQGLTGQPQHF. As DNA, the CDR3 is TGTGCCAGCAGTCAGGGCCTCACGGGTCAGCCCCAGCATTTT.

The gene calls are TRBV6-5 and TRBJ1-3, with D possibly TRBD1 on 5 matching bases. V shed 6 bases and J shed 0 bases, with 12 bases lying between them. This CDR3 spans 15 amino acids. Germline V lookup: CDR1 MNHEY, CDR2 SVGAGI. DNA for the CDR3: TGTGCCAGCAGCCCCCGACAGCGCTCTGGAAACACCATATATTTT. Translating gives CASSPRQRSGNTIYF.

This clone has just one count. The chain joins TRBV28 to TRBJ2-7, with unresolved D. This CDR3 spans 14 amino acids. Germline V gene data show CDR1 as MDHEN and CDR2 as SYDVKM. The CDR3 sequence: CATSTVISSYEQYV. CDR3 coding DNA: TGTGCCACCAGTACAGTTATTAGCTCCTACGAGCAGTACGTC.

The CDR3 reads CASSFAGLLREQFF. As DNA, the CDR3 is TGTGCCAGCAGCTTCGCGGGCCTGCTTCGGGAGCAGTTCTTC. This chain uses TRBV5-8 with TRBJ2-1; weak D call: TRBD2 (5 bases). CDR3 length equals 14 residues. The germline V gene has CDR1 SGHTS and CDR2 YDEGEE. V lost 2 bases, J lost 10 bases, and 16 bases lay in between.